This TCR beta chain comes out of a study of blood T cell repertoires in COVID-19. Study-level information: The United States, Italy and Spain provided the acute and convalescent COVID-19 samples. PBMCs, B-cell-depleted T cells, or T cells were the source of the cDNA or gDNA that made up the material.

The CDR3 runs to 12 residues. Looked up from germline, CDR1 is SGHTA and CDR2 is FQGTGA. Trimming cost V 5 bases and J 4 bases, with 6 bases left between them. Study processing details: Amplification from reference gene primers served as the basis for estimated nucleated cell counts. The data were produced by immunoSEQ multiplex PCR, yet TCRdb's version contains in-frame clones alone and is incomplete. Clone size and the V and J calls come from that table; the DNA yielded D and trimming. Of hundreds of thousands of clones listed, over 75% are singletons. Sequencing used peripheral blood. The chain recombines TRBV7-3 with TRBJ2-1; the D is unclear. The source is a human donor in a cohort sampled during active COVID-19. The CDR3 DNA is TGTGCCAGCAGCGACAAGTACAATGAGCAGTTCTTC. It translates to CASSDKYNEQFF.